The 21 T cell receptor beta chains given below trace back to one sample, sequenced in a study of blood T cells in healthy people across ages. With a J-beta primer mix and a sample-barcoded 5' primer, a second PCR ran about 7 to 12 cycles. TCRdb processed the 5' RACE reads anew with MiXCR; each CDR3 protein has one entry. The repertoire holds 550,000 to 750,000 distinct CDR3 sequences, around 21% seen once, with 3.5% to 4% in the top ten. The sequencing input was blood. The receptors were gathered from an older man in good health.

V is TRBV7-9 and J is TRBJ1-2; D uncertain. Germline CDR1 SEHNR, CDR2 FQNEAQ (reference sequence). Trimming pared 2 bases from V and 2 bases from J, leaving 9 bases between. This CDR3 contains 14 residues. CDR3 sequence: CASSLSPGNYGYTF. CDR3 sequence (DNA): TGTGCCAGCAGCTTAAGTCCGGGGAACTATGGCTACACCTTC.

This clonotype was seen more than once but under ten times. The chain combines TRBV7-2 with TRBJ1-1; 9 nucleotides match TRBD1. Trimming cost V 5 bases and J 5 bases; bases outside gene matches: 6. Germline V gene sequence: CDR1 SGHTA, CDR2 FQGNSA. The CDR3 loop spans 14 amino acids. CDR3 sequence: CASSQQGASTEAFF. In nucleotides, the CDR3 is TGTGCCAGCAGCCAACAGGGGGCGAGTACTGAAGCTTTCTTT.

This clonotype was counted many times. J is TRBJ2-7 and V is TRBV6-2 or TRBV6-3, with D maybe TRBD2 (6 bases). This CDR3 is 13 amino acids long. V lost 6 bases, J lost 1 base, and 10 bases lay in between. Germline CDR1 MNHEY, CDR2 SVGEGT. The CDR3: CASSYGTSYEQYF. The CDR3 bases are TGTGCCAGCAGCTACGGGACTTCCTACGAGCAGTACTTC.

This clonotype was counted between two and nine times. J is TRBJ2-5 and V is TRBV7-9; 8 bases align to TRBD2. The J call is doubtful: the DNA matches TRBJ2-1 better. Per germline, CDR1 SEHNR and CDR2 FQNEAQ (reference sequence). This CDR3 region has 14 residues. Here the CDR3 reads CASSLEGLVGEQFF. In nucleotides, the CDR3 is TGTGCCAGCAGCTTAGAGGGACTAGTTGGTGAGCAGTTCTTC.

The chain joins TRBV6-2 or TRBV6-3 to TRBJ2-3; the D is unclear. V lost 6 bases to trimming and J lost 3 bases, with 7 bases between them. The CDR3 is 12 amino acids. Germline assignment: CDR1 MNHEY and CDR2 SVGEGT. CDR3 coding DNA: TGTGCCAGCAGCCGTTGGACAGATACGCAGTATTTT. Amino acids: CASSRWTDTQYF.

The CDR3 region has the DNA TGTGCCAGCACCCTCAGCGGTACTAACTATGGCTACACCTTC. Translation: CASTLSGTNYGYTF. This chain joins TRBV12-3 or TRBV12-4 and TRBJ1-2; D remains unclear. Trimming removed 7 bases from V and 0 bases from J, with 12 bases in between. There are 14 residues in the CDR3.

This chain joins TRBV20-1 and TRBJ2-7; 7 positions match TRBD2. V was pared by 0 bases and J by 4 bases, with 6 bases of the junction left unmatched. CDR3 size: 14 residues. From germline, CDR1 is DFQATT and CDR2 SNEGSKA (reference sequence). The CDR3 DNA sequence: TGCAGTGCTAGAGATGCTTGGGGGGGGTACGAGCAGTACTTC. It yields the protein CSARDAWGGYEQYF.

The rearrangement links TRBV12-3 or TRBV12-4 to TRBJ2-3; 10 bases match TRBD2. Unmatched junction bases numbered 2, after V lost 4 bases and J lost 4 bases. CDR3 length: 14 amino acids. CDR3 in amino acids: CASSWTSGPDTQYF. In DNA form, the CDR3 reads TGTGCCAGCAGTTGGACTAGCGGTCCAGATACGCAGTATTTT.

This clonotype has more than one count but fewer than ten. V and J are TRBV2 and TRBJ1-2; D is perhaps TRBD1 (5 bases). Germline CDR1 SNHLY, CDR2 FYNNEI. The CDR3 covers 13 residues. V dropped 4 bases and J dropped 0 bases, with 6 bases sitting between them. This CDR3 is CASSGQSNYGYTF. The CDR3 DNA sequence: TGTGCCAGCAGTGGACAGTCTAACTATGGCTACACCTTC.

The CDR3 sequence: CASSLGVGTNEKLFF. CDR3 nucleotide sequence: TGTGCCAGCAGCTTAGGAGTGGGGACTAATGAAAAACTGTTTTTT. The chain couples TRBV11-2 to TRBJ1-4, with no clear D. CDR3 length: 15 amino acids. Trimming removed 1 base at V and 2 bases at J, with 8 bases between. In germline, CDR1 is SGHAT, CDR2 FQNNGV.

The chain has TRBV20-1 and TRBJ2-3; 9 bases are shared with TRBD2. Looked up from germline, CDR1 is DFQATT and CDR2 is SNEGSKA (reference sequence). V was pared by 0 bases and J by 0 bases, with 7 bases of the junction left unmatched. The CDR3 sequence is 17 residues long. The CDR3 here is CSARDLSTSGSTDTQYF. In nucleotides, the CDR3 is TGCAGTGCTAGAGATCTTTCGACTAGCGGTAGCACAGATACGCAGTATTTT.

A word on this clonotype: Its ends do not fully match the called genes, so a read error is possible. The chain recombines TRBV7-7 with TRBJ2-5, with D tentatively TRBD1 (6 bases). The DNA end lines up better with TRBJ2-1; the J call may be wrong. Germline values: CDR1 SSHAT, CDR2 FNYEAQ (reference sequence). The CDR3 consists of 15 residues. CDR3 loop: CASSLSGQGRNEQFF. In DNA form, the CDR3 reads TGTGCTAGCAGCTTATCGGGTCAGGGGCGCAATGAGCAGTTCTTC.

On this clonotype: The junction departs from germline at one end; a sequencing error may be responsible. The genes are TRBV7-9 and TRBJ2-5, with 7 bases aligning to TRBD1. CDR3 length: 14 amino acids. CDR1 is SEHNR and CDR2 is FQNEAQ in the germline V gene (reference sequence). The CDR3 protein is CASSSGQIQETQDF. The CDR3 nucleotides are TGTGCCAGCAGCTCGGGACAGATCCAAGAGACCCAGGACTTC. The entire variable domain, with the rest obtained from reference TRBV7-9 and TRBJ2-5, is as follows: DTGVSQNPRHKITKRGQNVTFRCDPISEHNRLYWYRQTLGQGPEFLTYFQNEAQLEKSRLLSDRFSAERPKGSFSTLEIQRTEQGDSAMYLCASSSGQIQETQDFGPGTRLLVL.

The chain recombines TRBV20-1 with TRBJ2-3; 7 bases are a match to TRBD2. V lost 2 bases to trimming and J lost 0 bases; unmatched junction nucleotides: 17. CDR1 DFQATT and CDR2 SNEGSKA come from the germline V gene (reference sequence). The CDR3 extends over 19 amino acids. Here the CDR3 reads CSARTARSGVHSSTDTQYF. CDR3 DNA sequence: TGCAGTGCTAGAACCGCCAGGAGCGGGGTTCACTCTAGCACAGATACGCAGTATTTT.

The gene calls are TRBV7-2 and TRBJ2-5, with 8 bases lining up with TRBD2. CDR3 length: 16 residues. Germline CDR1 SGHTA, CDR2 FQGNSA. The junction had 11 bases not matched to a gene; V was cut back by 4 bases and J by 4 bases. This chain's CDR3 is CASSSRGAGDGETQYF. DNA of the CDR3: TGTGCCAGCAGCTCCCGTGGAGCGGGAGATGGAGAGACCCAGTACTTC.

The V gene is TRBV3-1, the J gene TRBJ2-3; 7 positions agree with TRBD2. The V gene's germline CDR1 is LGHDT and CDR2 YNNKEL (reference sequence). V lost 4 bases to trimming and J lost 3 bases; unmatched junction nucleotides: 16. The CDR3 is 18 residues long. DNA for the CDR3: TGTGCCAGCAGCCTCTCCGGGGAGGGAGTACAAGCAACAGATACGCAGTATTTT. Its protein is CASSLSGEGVQATDTQYF.

This clonotype was detected only a few times. The chain links TRBV3-1 to TRBJ2-1, with D uncertain. CDR1 and CDR2 (germline): LGHDT, YNNKEL (reference sequence). The CDR3 consists of 13 residues. The V gene lost 1 base and the J gene lost 7 bases, with 8 bases spanning the gap. The CDR3 DNA reads TGTGCCAGCAGCCAAGGACGGAAGAATGAGCAGTTCTTC. Amino acids: CASSQGRKNEQFF.

This clonotype was found many times. The chain couples TRBV9 to TRBJ2-5; 8 nucleotides match TRBD1. The CDR3 is 14 amino acids. Germline V gives CDR1 SGDLS, CDR2 YYNGEE. V dropped 2 bases and J dropped 5; count of bases not matched to a gene: 5. CDR3 bases: TGTGCCAGCAGCGTCGACAGGGGCAGGGAGACCCAGTACTTC. Translating gives CASSVDRGRETQYF.

V and J are TRBV27 and TRBJ2-6; D is possibly TRBD2 (5 bases). CDR3 length: 15 amino acids. Per the germline V gene, CDR1 is MNHEY and CDR2 is SMNVEV (reference sequence). V lost 5 bases to trimming and J lost 1 base, with 9 bases between them. Here the CDR3 DNA reads TGTGCCAGCAGTGCCGGGATTTCTGGGGCCAACGTCCTGACTTTC. Translated: CASSAGISGANVLTF.

The J gene is TRBJ2-4, the V gene TRBV14; TRBD1 aligns across 7 bases. This CDR3 comprises 16 residues. Germline CDR1 SGHDN, CDR2 FVKESK. The J segment lost 6 bases and the V segment lost 0 bases, leaving 8 bases of the junction unmatched. The CDR3 here is CASSQDSRQGSNIQYF. In DNA form, the CDR3 reads TGTGCCAGCAGCCAAGATAGCCGACAGGGATCAAACATTCAGTACTTC. Variable domain in full (rest from reference TRBV14 and TRBJ2-4): EAGVTQFPSHSVIEKGQTVTLRCDPISGHDNLYWYRRVMGKEIKFLLHFVKESKQDESGMPNNRFLAERTGGTYSTLKVQPAELEDSGVYFCASSQDSRQGSNIQYFGAGTRLSVL.

Remarks on this clonotype: Since a much larger clone is just one base distant, this may be a read error. The chain links TRBV6-4 to TRBJ2-5; possibly TRBD2 for D (6 bases). TRBJ2-1 matches the DNA end more closely, so the J call is doubtful. CDR3 size: 15 residues. The germline V gene has CDR1 MRHNA and CDR2 SNTAGT. The CDR3 coding sequence is TGTGCCAGCAGTGACGAGGGAGGCGATTACAATGAGCAGTTCTTC. This codes for CASSDEGGDYNEQFF.